The next 23 T cell receptor beta chains were all read from a single sample in a study of blood T cell repertoires in COVID-19. TCRdb keeps only in-frame clones here, not all; method: immunoSEQ multiplex PCR. The data show hundreds of thousands of clones, with around 90% seen just once and roughly 3% held by the top ten. Material for sequencing was peripheral blood. The source of these receptors is a man aged 18 to 30 with active or convalescent COVID-19.

J is TRBJ2-5 and V is TRBV19; the match to TRBD1 covers 8 bases. The germline gives CDR1 LNHDA, CDR2 SQIVND (reference sequence). The CDR3 contains 19 residues. The trim removed 3 bases at V and 1 base at J, leaving 16 bases unmatched. DNA for the CDR3: TGTGCCAGTAGTATCCCCAGGACAGGGACCGAGAATGGCCAAGAGACCCAGTACTTC. Encoded protein: CASSIPRTGTENGQETQYF.

J is TRBJ1-2 and V is TRBV10-2; 7 bases agree with TRBD1. V lost 5 bases, J lost 7 bases, and 10 bases stayed unmatched. The CDR3 is 14 residues long. In germline, CDR1 is WSHSY, CDR2 SAAADI. DNA of the CDR3: TGCGCCAGCAGTCTGAATTCAGGGGGTTTTGGCTACACCTTC. Protein product: CASSLNSGGFGYTF.

V is TRBV30 and J is TRBJ1-4; weak D call: TRBD1 (6 bases). CDR1 and CDR2 from the germline V gene are GTSNPN and SVGIG (reference sequence). The V end lost 3 bases, the J end lost 0 bases, and 17 bases lay between the germline ends. This CDR3 spans 17 amino acids. The CDR3 nucleotides read TGTGCCTGGAGGATGGGCAGGGGCTATGCAACTAATGAAAAACTGTTTTTT. Protein sequence: CAWRMGRGYATNEKLFF.

The chain is built from TRBV6-9 and TRBJ2-5; a possible D gene is TRBD1 (5 bases). Trimming took 7 bases from V and 9 from J, leaving 21 bases between them. In germline, CDR1 is MNHGY, CDR2 SVAAGI. This CDR3 comprises 14 residues. As DNA, the CDR3 is TGTGCCAGCACCGAGCCTCATGGGGCCGGGTCCCAGTACTTC. It encodes CASTEPHGAGSQYF.

The chain couples TRBV27 to TRBJ2-5; 9 nucleotides agree with TRBD1. After removal of 5 bases from V and 5 bases from J, the junction contained 6 bases not matched to a gene. The CDR3 has 14 amino acids. CDR1 is MNHEY, CDR2 SMNVEV, per germline (reference sequence). In DNA, the CDR3 is TGTGCCAGCAGTGGACTCGGACAGGGGGAGACCCAGTACTTC. Translating gives CASSGLGQGETQYF.

V gene TRBV6-1 combines with J gene TRBJ1-1; TRBD1 is a possible D gene (6 bases). The CDR3 covers 14 residues. Germline CDR1 reads MNHNS; CDR2 reads SASEGT. Trimming took 2 bases from V and 6 from J, leaving 13 bases between them. This CDR3 is CASSETGSVPEAFF. The CDR3 DNA reads TGTGCCAGCAGTGAAACAGGGTCGGTCCCTGAAGCTTTCTTT.

The chain is built from TRBV6-2 or TRBV6-3 and TRBJ2-1; TRBD2 matches 7 bases. V gave up 1 base and J gave up 2 bases; unmatched junction bases: 14. The germline gives CDR1 MNHEY, CDR2 SVGEGT. CDR3 size: 19 residues. In nucleotides, the CDR3 is TGTGCCAGCAGTTACTTGGTTAGCGGGTTGGAAGTGGCCTACAATGAGCAGTTCTTC. This codes for CASSYLVSGLEVAYNEQFF.

The J gene is TRBJ2-7, the V gene TRBV29-1; D is perhaps TRBD1 (6 bases). The CDR3 sequence is 12 residues long. In germline, CDR1 is SQVTM, CDR2 ANQGSEA. The V end lost 4 bases, the J end lost 3 bases, and 10 bases lay between the germline ends. Written as DNA, the CDR3 is TGCAGCGTTGGGACAGACCTCTACGAGCAGTACTTC. Protein product: CSVGTDLYEQYF.

This clone was recorded a few times. The rearrangement links TRBV28 to TRBJ1-5; D not resolved. The germline CDR1 and CDR2 sequences are MDHEN and SYDVKM. There are 15 residues in the CDR3. In DNA form, the CDR3 reads TGTGCAGCCGCAATAGAGTTTCGGGGCAATCAGCCCCAGCATTTT. This gives the protein CAAAIEFRGNQPQHF.

The chain combines TRBV28 with TRBJ2-3; D is perhaps TRBD2 (6 bases). Between the trimmed V and J ends, which lost 8 bases and 4 bases, there was a span of 13 bases. Germline V CDR1 and CDR2: MDHEN, SYDVKM. CDR3 size: 13 residues. This CDR3 is CASWGGFADTQYF. The CDR3 nucleotides read TGTGCCAGCTGGGGAGGTTTCGCAGATACGCAGTATTTT.

V gene TRBV6-1 combines with J gene TRBJ2-3, with 7 bases fitting TRBD1. This CDR3 is built from 19 residues. Germline V CDR1 and CDR2: MNHNS, SASEGT. After removal of 4 bases from V and 8 bases from J, the junction contained 24 bases not matched to a gene. CDR3 region: CASSGTGRPINVPLGTQYF. For the CDR3, the DNA is TGTGCCAGCAGTGGGACAGGAAGGCCGATAAATGTTCCGCTGGGTACGCAGTATTTT.

V is TRBV27 and J is TRBJ2-1; D remains ambiguous. Germline CDR1 is MNHEY and CDR2 is SMNVEV (reference sequence). The CDR3 has 14 residues. Trimming stripped 6 bases from V and 0 bases from J, with 9 bases between. CDR3 sequence: CASRGISSYNEQFF. CDR3 nucleotide sequence: TGTGCCAGCAGGGGCATAAGCTCCTACAATGAGCAGTTCTTC.

This clone was found a few times. V and J are TRBV2 and TRBJ1-2; 8 bases line up with TRBD1. The CDR3 loop spans 14 amino acids. V was pared by 5 bases and J by 7 bases, with 9 bases of the junction left unmatched. Germline loops: CDR1 SNHLY, CDR2 FYNNEI. CDR3: CASSLYGQGFGYTF. DNA of the CDR3: TGTGCCAGCAGTCTATATGGACAGGGCTTTGGCTACACCTTC.

The chain links TRBV27 to TRBJ1-2, with 10 bases that match TRBD1. The length of the CDR3 is 12 residues. Germline CDR1 reads MNHEY; CDR2 reads SMNVEV (reference sequence). V shed 10 bases, J shed 6 bases, and the junction held 5 bases outside the gene matches. The CDR3 protein is CAIRQGAHGYTF. Written as DNA, the CDR3 is TGTGCCATCCGACAGGGGGCCCATGGCTACACCTTC.

The chain links TRBV12-5 to TRBJ1-4; no clear D gene. The V end was cut by 6 bases, the J end by 5 bases, with 10 bases between. This CDR3 is built from 13 residues. Per germline, CDR1 LGHNT and CDR2 FRNRAP. The CDR3 DNA follows: TGTGCTAGTGGAACAAGAGCGAATGAAAAACTGTTTTTT. Protein product: CASGTRANEKLFF.

This chain uses TRBV15 with TRBJ1-1; 8 nucleotides line up with TRBD1. V trimming: 1 base; J trimming: 4 bases; junction bases outside the gene matches: 8. Germline CDR1 is LNHNV and CDR2 is YYDKDF (reference sequence). CDR3 size: 16 residues. The CDR3, as DNA: TGTGCCACCAGCAGAGGTTCAGGACAGGGAAGCACTGAAGCTTTCTTT. Protein product: CATSRGSGQGSTEAFF.

V is TRBV28 and J is TRBJ2-7; D is possibly TRBD1 (5 bases). Germline values: CDR1 MDHEN, CDR2 SYDVKM. With 6 bases removed from V and 2 bases from J, the gap between germline ends came to 8 bases. The CDR3 runs to 12 residues. CDR3: CASSIRAYEQYF. The CDR3 DNA reads as TGTGCCAGCAGCATCAGGGCCTACGAGCAGTACTTC.

This chain uses TRBV28 with TRBJ1-2, with D maybe TRBD1 (6 bases). The CDR3 consists of 14 residues. Per germline, CDR1 MDHEN and CDR2 SYDVKM. Trimming left V 9 bases short and J 4 bases short, with 18 bases between. Written as DNA, the CDR3 is TGTGCCAGTCAAGGGGGACAACTCTCCTATGGCTACACCTTC. This gives the protein CASQGGQLSYGYTF.

This chain connects TRBV7-2 to TRBJ2-3; 11 bases are shared with TRBD2. Unmatched junction bases numbered 15, after V lost 8 bases and J lost 2 bases. CDR1 is SGHTA, CDR2 FQGNSA, per germline. The CDR3 length is 18 residues. CDR3 bases: TGTGCCAGCCCCCCTAGCGGGGGGCGAAGGGGCCTCACAGATACGCAGTATTTT. Protein: CASPPSGGRRGLTDTQYF.

V and J are TRBV30 and TRBJ2-7; perhaps TRBD1 as D (6 bases). Trimming shortened V by 4 bases and J by 3 bases, and 16 bases separated the two germline ends. Germline CDR1 reads GTSNPN; CDR2 reads SVGIG (reference sequence). CDR3 length equals 14 residues. The CDR3 DNA reads as TGTGCCTGGAAGCCGGCAGGGGAAAGCTACGAGCAGTACTTC. Amino acids: CAWKPAGESYEQYF.

The chain joins TRBV27 to TRBJ1-2; D is unclear. There are 13 residues in the CDR3. V was shortened by 0 bases and J by 3 bases, with 5 bases between the two germline ends. The germline V gene encodes CDR1 MNHEY and CDR2 SMNVEV (reference sequence). The CDR3 spells CASSLSRYYGYTF. The CDR3 DNA follows: TGTGCCAGCAGTTTATCTCGGTACTATGGCTACACCTTC.

V usage is TRBV7-2 and J usage is TRBJ1-1; a possible D gene is TRBD1 (5 bases). Germline lookup yields CDR1 SGHTA and CDR2 FQGNSA. The CDR3 sequence is 13 residues long. Trimming left V 5 bases short and J 1 base short, with 8 bases between. The CDR3 sequence is CASSRTRNTEAFF. In DNA form, the CDR3 reads TGTGCCAGCAGCAGGACACGGAACACTGAAGCTTTCTTT.

V and J are TRBV30 and TRBJ2-1, with TRBD2 as a possible D gene (6 bases). The germline V and J ends were trimmed by 0 bases and 7 bases, with 13 bases remaining between them. Germline CDR1 reads GTSNPN; CDR2 reads SVGIG (reference sequence). The length of the CDR3 is 14 residues. CDR3 region: CAWSVRLVRNEQFF. The DNA of the CDR3 is TGTGCCTGGAGTGTAAGACTAGTGAGGAATGAGCAGTTCTTC.